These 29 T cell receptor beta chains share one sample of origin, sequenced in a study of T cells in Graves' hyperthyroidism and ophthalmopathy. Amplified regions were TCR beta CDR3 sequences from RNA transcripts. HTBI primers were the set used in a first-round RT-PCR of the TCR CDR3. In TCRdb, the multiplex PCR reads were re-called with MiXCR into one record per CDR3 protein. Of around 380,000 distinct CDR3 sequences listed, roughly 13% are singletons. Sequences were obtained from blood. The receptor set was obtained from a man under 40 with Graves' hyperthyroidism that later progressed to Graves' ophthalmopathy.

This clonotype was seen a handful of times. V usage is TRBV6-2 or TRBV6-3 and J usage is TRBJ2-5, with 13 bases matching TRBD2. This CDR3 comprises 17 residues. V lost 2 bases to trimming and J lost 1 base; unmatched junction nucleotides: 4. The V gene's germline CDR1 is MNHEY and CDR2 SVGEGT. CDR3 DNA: TGTGCCAGCAGTTACCAAGGACTAGCGGGGGCCCAAGAGACCCAGTACTTC. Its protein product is CASSYQGLAGAQETQYF.

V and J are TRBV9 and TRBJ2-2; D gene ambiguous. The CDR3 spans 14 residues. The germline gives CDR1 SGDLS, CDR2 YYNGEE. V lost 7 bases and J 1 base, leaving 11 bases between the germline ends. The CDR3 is CASEKTGNTGELFF. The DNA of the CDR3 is TGTGCCAGCGAGAAGACTGGGAACACCGGGGAGCTGTTTTTT.

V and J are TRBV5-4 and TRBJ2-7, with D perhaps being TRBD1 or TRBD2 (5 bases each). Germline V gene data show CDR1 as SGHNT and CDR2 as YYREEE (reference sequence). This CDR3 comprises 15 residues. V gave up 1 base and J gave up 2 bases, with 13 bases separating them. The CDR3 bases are TGTGCCAGCAGCTTGTTGAGGGGCACGGCCTACGAGCAGTACTTC. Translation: CASSLLRGTAYEQYF. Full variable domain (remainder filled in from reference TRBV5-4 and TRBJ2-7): ETGVTQSPTHLIKTRGQQVTLRCSSQSGHNTVSWYQQALGQGPQFIFQYYREEENGRGNFPPRFSGLQFPNYSSELNVNALELDDSALYLCASSLLRGTAYEQYFGPGTRLTVT.

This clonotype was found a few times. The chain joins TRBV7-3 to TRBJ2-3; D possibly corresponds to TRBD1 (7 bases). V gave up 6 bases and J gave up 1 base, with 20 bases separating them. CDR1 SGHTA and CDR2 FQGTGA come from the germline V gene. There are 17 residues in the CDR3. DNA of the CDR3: TGTGCCAGCAGGCCTGGCCGAGGGGGCGGGGGCACAGATACGCAGTATTTT. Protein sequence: CASRPGRGGGGTDTQYF. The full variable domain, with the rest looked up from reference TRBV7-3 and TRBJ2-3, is GAGVSQTPSNKVTEKGKYVELRCDPISGHTALYWYRQSLGQGPEFLIYFQGTGAADDSGLPNDRFFAVRPEGSVSTLKIQRTERGDSAVYLCASRPGRGGGGTDTQYFGPGTRLTVL.

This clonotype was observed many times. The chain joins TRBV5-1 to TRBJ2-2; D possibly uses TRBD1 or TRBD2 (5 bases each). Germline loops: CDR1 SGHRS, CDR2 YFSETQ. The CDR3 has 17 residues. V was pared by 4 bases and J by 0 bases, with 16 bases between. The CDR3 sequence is CASSPPYLGANTGELFF. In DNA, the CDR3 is TGCGCCAGCAGCCCGCCTTACTTGGGGGCGAACACCGGGGAGCTGTTTTTT.

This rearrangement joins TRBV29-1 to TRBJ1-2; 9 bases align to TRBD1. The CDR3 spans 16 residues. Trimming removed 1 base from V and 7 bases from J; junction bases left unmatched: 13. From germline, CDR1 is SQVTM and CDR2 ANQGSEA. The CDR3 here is CSVEGPPGQGRGGYTF. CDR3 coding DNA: TGCAGCGTTGAAGGTCCCCCCGGACAGGGGAGGGGTGGCTACACCTTC.

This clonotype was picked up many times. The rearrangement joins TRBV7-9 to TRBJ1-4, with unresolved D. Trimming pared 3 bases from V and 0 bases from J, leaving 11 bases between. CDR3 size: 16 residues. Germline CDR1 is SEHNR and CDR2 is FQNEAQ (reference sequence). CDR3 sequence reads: CASSLGSGPTNEKLFF. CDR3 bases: TGTGCCAGCAGCTTGGGGAGCGGACCAACTAATGAAAAACTGTTTTTT. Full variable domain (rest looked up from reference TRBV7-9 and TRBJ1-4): DTGVSQNPRHKITKRGQNVTFRCDPISEHNRLYWYRQTLGQGPEFLTYFQNEAQLEKSRLLSDRFSAERPKGSFSTLEIQRTEQGDSAMYLCASSLGSGPTNEKLFFGSGTQLSVL.

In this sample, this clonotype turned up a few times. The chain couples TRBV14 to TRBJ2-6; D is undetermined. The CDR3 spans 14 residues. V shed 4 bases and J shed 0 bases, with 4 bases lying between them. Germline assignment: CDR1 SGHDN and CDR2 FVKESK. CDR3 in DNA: TGTGCCAGCAGCCCCATCTCTGGGGCCAACGTCCTGACTTTC. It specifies CASSPISGANVLTF.

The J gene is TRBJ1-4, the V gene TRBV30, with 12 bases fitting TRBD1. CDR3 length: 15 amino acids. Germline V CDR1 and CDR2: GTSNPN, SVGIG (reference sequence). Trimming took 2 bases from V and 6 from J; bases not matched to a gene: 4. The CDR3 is CAWSPGTGGHEKLFF. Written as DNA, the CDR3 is TGTGCCTGGAGTCCCGGGACAGGGGGCCATGAAAAACTGTTTTTT.

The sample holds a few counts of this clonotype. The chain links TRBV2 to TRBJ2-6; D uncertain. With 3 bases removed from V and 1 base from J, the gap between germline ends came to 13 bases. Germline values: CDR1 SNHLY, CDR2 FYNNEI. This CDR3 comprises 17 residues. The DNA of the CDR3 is TGTGCCAGCAGTGACAGGCGACCTAGGTCTGGGGCCAACGTCCTGACTTTC. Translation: CASSDRRPRSGANVLTF.

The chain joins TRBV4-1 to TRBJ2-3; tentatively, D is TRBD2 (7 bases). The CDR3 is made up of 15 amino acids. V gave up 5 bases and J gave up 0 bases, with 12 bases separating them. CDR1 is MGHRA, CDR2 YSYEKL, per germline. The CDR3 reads CASSWGGPSTDTQYF. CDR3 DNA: TGCGCCAGCAGCTGGGGGGGCCCTAGCACAGATACGCAGTATTTT.

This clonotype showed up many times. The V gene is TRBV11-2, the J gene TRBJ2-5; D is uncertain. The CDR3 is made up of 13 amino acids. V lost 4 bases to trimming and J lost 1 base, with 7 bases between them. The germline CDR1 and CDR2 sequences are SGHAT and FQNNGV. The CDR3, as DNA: TGTGCCAGCAGCTGGACCACCCAAGAGACCCAGTACTTC. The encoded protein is CASSWTTQETQYF.

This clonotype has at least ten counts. The CDR3 DNA reads TGTGCCAGCAGCCTAACCCAGACTAAAACCGGGGAGACCCAGTACTTC. Translated, it gives CASSLTQTKTGETQYF. The chain joins TRBV5-8 to TRBJ2-5; maybe TRBD2 (5 bases). This CDR3 has 16 residues. The V gene's germline CDR1 is SGHTS and CDR2 YDEGEE. With 4 bases removed from V and 5 bases from J, the gap between germline ends came to 21 bases.

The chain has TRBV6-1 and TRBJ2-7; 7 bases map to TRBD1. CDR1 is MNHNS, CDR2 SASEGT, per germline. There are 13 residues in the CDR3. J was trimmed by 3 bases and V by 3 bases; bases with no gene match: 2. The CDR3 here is CASSDRQGYEQYF. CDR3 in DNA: TGTGCCAGCAGTGATAGACAGGGCTACGAGCAGTACTTC.

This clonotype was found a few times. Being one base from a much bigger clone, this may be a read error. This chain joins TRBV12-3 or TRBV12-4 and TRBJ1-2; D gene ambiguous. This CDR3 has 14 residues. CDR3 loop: CASNQHGSNYGHTF. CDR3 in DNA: TGTGCCAGCAATCAACATGGTTCTAACTATGGCCACACCTTC.

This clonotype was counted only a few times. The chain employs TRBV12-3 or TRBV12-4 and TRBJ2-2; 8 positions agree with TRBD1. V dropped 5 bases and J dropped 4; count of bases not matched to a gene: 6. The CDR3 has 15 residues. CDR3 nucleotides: TGTGCCAGCAGTGGGGGGACAGGCCCCACCGGGGAGCTGTTTTTT. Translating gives CASSGGTGPTGELFF.

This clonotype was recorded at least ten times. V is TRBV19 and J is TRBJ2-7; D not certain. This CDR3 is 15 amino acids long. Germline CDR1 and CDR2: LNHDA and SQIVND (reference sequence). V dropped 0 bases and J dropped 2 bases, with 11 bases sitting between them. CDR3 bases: TGTGCCAGTAGTATAGAAGCCAGCGCGACCTACGAGCAGTACTTC. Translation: CASSIEASATYEQYF. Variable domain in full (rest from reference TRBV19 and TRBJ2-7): DGGITQSPKYLFRKEGQNVTLSCEQNLNHDAMYWYRQDPGQGLRLIYYSQIVNDFQKGDIAEGYSVSREKKESFPLTVTSAQKNPTAFYLCASSIEASATYEQYFGPGTRLTVT.

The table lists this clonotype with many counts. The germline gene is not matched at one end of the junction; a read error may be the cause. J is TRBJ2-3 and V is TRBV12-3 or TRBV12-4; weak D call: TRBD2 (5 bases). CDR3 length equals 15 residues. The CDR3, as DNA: TGTGCCAGCAGTGTAGCGCCTCGACGAGTGGATACGCAGTATTTT. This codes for CASSVAPRRVDTQYF.

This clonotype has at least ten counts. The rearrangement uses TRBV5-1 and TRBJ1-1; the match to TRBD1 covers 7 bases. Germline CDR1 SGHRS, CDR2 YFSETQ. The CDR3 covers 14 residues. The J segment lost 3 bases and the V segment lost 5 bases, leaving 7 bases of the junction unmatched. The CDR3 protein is CASRKGQQYTEAFF. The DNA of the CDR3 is TGCGCCAGCAGAAAGGGACAGCAATACACTGAAGCTTTCTTT.

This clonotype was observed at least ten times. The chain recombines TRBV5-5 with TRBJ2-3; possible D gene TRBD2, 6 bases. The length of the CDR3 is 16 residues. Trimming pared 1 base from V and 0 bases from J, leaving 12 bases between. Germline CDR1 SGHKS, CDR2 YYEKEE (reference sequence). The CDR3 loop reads CASSLFGGASTDTQYF. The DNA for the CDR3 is TGTGCCAGCAGCTTGTTTGGCGGGGCTAGCACAGATACGCAGTATTTT.

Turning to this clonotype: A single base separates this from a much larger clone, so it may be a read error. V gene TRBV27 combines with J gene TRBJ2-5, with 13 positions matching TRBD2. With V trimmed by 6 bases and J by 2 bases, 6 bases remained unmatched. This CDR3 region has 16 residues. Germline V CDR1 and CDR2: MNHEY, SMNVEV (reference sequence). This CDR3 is CASRQTSGGWQETQYF. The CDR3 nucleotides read TGTGCCAGCAGGCAGACTAGCGGGGGGTGGCAAGAGACCCAGTACTTC.

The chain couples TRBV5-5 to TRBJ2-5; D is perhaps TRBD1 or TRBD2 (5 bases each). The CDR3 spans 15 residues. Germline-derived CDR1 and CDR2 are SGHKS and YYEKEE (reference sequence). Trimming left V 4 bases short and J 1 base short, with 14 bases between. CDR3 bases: TGTGCCAGCAGCCTGGACCCGAGGGGCCAAGAGACCCAGTACTTC. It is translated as CASSLDPRGQETQYF.

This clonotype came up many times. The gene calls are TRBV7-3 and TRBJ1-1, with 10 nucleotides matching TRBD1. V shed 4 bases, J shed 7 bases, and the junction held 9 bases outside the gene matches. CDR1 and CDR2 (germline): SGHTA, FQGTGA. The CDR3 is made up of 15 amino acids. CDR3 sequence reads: CASSSGQGGFIEAFF. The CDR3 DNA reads TGTGCCAGCAGCTCTGGACAGGGGGGATTCATTGAAGCTTTCTTT.

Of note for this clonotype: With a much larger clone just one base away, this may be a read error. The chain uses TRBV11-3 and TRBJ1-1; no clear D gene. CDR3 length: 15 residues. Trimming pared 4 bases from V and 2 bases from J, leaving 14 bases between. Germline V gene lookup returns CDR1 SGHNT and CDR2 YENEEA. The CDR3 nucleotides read TGTGCCAGCAGCTATAGGACCACGGATAACACTGAAGCTTTCTTT. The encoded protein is CASSYRTTDNTEAFF.

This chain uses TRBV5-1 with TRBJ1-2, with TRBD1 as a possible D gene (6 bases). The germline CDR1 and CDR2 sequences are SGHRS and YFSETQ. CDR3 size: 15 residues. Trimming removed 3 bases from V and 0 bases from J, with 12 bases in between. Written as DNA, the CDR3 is TGCGCCAGCAGCTCTCAGGCAGGGGCTAACTATGGCTACACCTTC. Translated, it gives CASSSQAGANYGYTF.

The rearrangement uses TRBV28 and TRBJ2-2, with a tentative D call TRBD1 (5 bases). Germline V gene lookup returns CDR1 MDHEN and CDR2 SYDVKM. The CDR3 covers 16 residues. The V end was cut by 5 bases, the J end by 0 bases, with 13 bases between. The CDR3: CASSPLGRANTGELFF. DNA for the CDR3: TGTGCCAGCAGTCCCCTAGGCAGGGCGAACACCGGGGAGCTGTTTTTT.

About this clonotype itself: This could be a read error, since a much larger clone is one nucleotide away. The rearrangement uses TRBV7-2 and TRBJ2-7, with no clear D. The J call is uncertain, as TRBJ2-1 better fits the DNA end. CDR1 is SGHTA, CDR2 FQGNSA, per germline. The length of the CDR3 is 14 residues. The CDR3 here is CASSLKGRPYEQFF. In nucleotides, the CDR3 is TGTGCCAGCAGCTTAAAGGGCCGTCCCTACGAGCAGTTCTTC.

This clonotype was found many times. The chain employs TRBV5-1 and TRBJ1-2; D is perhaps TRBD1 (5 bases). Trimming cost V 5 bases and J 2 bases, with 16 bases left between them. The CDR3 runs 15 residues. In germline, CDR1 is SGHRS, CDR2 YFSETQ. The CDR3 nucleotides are TGCGCCAGCAGACCTTCGGGACGGGCCAACTATGGCTACACCTTC. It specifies CASRPSGRANYGYTF.

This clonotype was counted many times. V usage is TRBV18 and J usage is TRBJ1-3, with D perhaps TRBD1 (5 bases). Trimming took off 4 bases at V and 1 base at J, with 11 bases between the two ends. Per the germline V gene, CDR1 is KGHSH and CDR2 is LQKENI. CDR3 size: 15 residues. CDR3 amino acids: CASSLERGSGNTIYF. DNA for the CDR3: TGTGCCAGCTCACTCGAGAGGGGTTCTGGAAACACCATATATTTT.